These T cell receptor beta chains were read from a single sample in a study of blood T cell repertoires in COVID-19. The repertoire was sequenced with immunoSEQ multiplex PCR; TCRdb's copy has only in-frame clones and lacks some. The sample carries 140,000 to 150,000 clones, 75% to 90% recorded once. Sequenced: PBMCs or T cells enriched from blood (not recorded which). The receptors derive from a man aged 55 to 70 who had recovered from COVID-19. The CDR3 runs from the conserved cysteine through the conserved F or W. A D gene is named only where the DNA matches it firmly. Clone size appears in some rows only: once, few, many, or a class for an expanded clone.

d_call clone_size j_call v_call cdr3_nt cdr3_aa
NA NA TRBJ1-6 TRBV15 TGTGCCACCAGCAGAGACATCAGCTCCTATAATTCACCCCTCCACTTT CATSRDISSYNSPLHF
NA NA TRBJ1-1 TRBV6-1 TGTGCCAGCAGTGAGGCCAACACTGAAGCTTTCTTT CASSEANTEAFF
NA NA TRBJ1-5 TRBV27 TGTGCCAGCAGTTTATCGCGGCCCCGGGATCAGCCCCAGCATTTT CASSLSRPRDQPQHF
TRBD1 NA TRBJ2-7 TRBV28 TGTGCCAGCAGTCTACGGGGATGGGGCCAGGGGGTTGACGAGCAGTACTTC CASSLRGWGQGVDEQYF
TRBD1 NA TRBJ2-7 TRBV18 TGTGCCAGCTCACCAGGTATGGGACAGGGGATTTACGAGCAGTACTTC CASSPGMGQGIYEQYF
TRBD1 NA TRBJ2-2 TRBV5-6 TGTGCCAGCAGCCGGGACAGGTTAGGAGAGGCCGGGGAGCTGTTTTTT CASSRDRLGEAGELFF
NA NA TRBJ1-3 TRBV12-3/TRBV12-4 TGTGCCAGCAGTTTGGACTCCGGAAACACCATATATTTT CASSLDSGNTIYF
TRBD1 NA TRBJ1-5 TRBV5-1 TGCGCCAGCAGCGACACAGGGGACCAGCCCCAGCATTTT CASSDTGDQPQHF
NA NA TRBJ2-7 TRBV5-1 TGCGCCAGCAAGTTGCAGGGCCAGAGCTCCTACGAGCAGTACTTC CASKLQGQSSYEQYF
NA NA TRBJ2-7 TRBV3-1/TRBV3-2 TGTGCCAGCAGCCAAGACCCGACTACCATTTACGAGCAGTACTTC CASSQDPTTIYEQYF
NA NA TRBJ2-7 TRBV5-1 TGCGCCAGCAGCGTTGGCCGGGGTACGATAGGCCCCTACGAGCAGTACTTC CASSVGRGTIGPYEQYF
NA NA TRBJ1-1 TRBV14 TGTGCCAGCAGCCAAGAACCCCGGCGGGGAGCTTTCTTT CASSQEPRRGAFF
NA NA TRBJ2-2 TRBV14 TGTGCCAGCAGCCAAGCTAGCGCGAACACCGGGGAGCTGTTTTTT CASSQASANTGELFF
NA NA TRBJ1-5 TRBV12-3/TRBV12-4 TGTGCCAGCAGTCCTCCCAATCAGCCCCAGCATTTT CASSPPNQPQHF
NA NA TRBJ1-2 TRBV7-8 TGTGCCAGCAGCTTCCGGAACAGACCCGGCTACACCTTC CASSFRNRPGYTF
NA NA TRBJ1-4 TRBV5-1 TGCGCCAGCAGCTCAGGCGCGACTAATGAAAAACTGTTTTTT CASSSGATNEKLFF
NA NA TRBJ1-1 TRBV5-1 TGCGCCAGCAGCTTGGAGGGGGTTGGGACTGAAGCTTTCTTT CASSLEGVGTEAFF
NA few TRBJ2-1 TRBV10-3 TGTGCCATCAGTGACACTCGAGTGTCCAATGAGCAGTTCTTC CAISDTRVSNEQFF
TRBD1 NA TRBJ1-2 TRBV30 TGTGCCTGGAGCGGATCCCCGGGACAGGGGGTTGGCTACACCTTC CAWSGSPGQGVGYTF
NA NA TRBJ2-7 TRBV4-2 TGTGCCAGCAGCCAAGCAGAAAGGGGTAACTACGAGCAGTACTTC CASSQAERGNYEQYF
NA NA TRBJ2-6 TRBV24-1 TGTGCCACCAGTGATAGTCGGGGTAGGTCTGGGGCCAACGTCCTGACTTTC CATSDSRGRSGANVLTF
TRBD1 few TRBJ2-2 TRBV6-4 TGTGCCAGCAGTGAGCAACAGGGGCCCGGGGAGCTGTTTTTT CASSEQQGPGELFF